These T cell receptor beta chains were read from a single sample in a study of cytomegalovirus exposure and HLA in healthy donors. Sequencing used immunoSEQ multiplex PCR; TCRdb keeps in-frame clones, though not all of them. The sample comprises roughly 120,000 clones, around 67% of which are singletons, and around 4.2% rests with the top ten. Input material: PBMCs. The source of these receptors is a woman aged 40-49 years in good health and CMV-seronegative. Both conserved end residues are part of each CDR3. A D gene is named only where the DNA matches it firmly. Clone size is given for some rows only: seen once, a few or many times, or a class if the clone is expanded.

abundance	j_gene	v_gene	d_gene	CDR3nt	CDR3aa
few	TRBJ2-3	TRBV28	TRBD1	TGTGCCAGCCTTACGGGGGGACAGGGGACAGATACGCAGTATTTT	CASLTGGQGTDTQYF
.	TRBJ2-1	TRBV11-2	TRBD2	TGTGCCAGCAGTTCCTTCGGGGCCAGCGGGGGCAATGAGCAGTTCTTC	CASSSFGASGGNEQFF
.	TRBJ2-7	TRBV11-2	TRBD1	TGTGCCAGCAGCTCAGGGACAGGGGAGGGGTACGAGCAGTACTTC	CASSSGTGEGYEQYF
few	TRBJ1-2	TRBV6-1	.	TGTGCCAGCACCGAACAAGGGGTGGGTGGCTACACCTTC	CASTEQGVGGYTF
.	TRBJ2-3	TRBV5-4	TRBD2	TGTGCCAGCAGCCGGAAAGCGGGGGGGGCGGGGACAGATACGCAGTATTTT	CASSRKAGGAGTDTQYF
.	TRBJ1-1	TRBV18	.	TGTGCCAGCTCACCAACGGGGGACACTGAAGCTTTCTTT	CASSPTGDTEAFF
.	TRBJ1-5	TRBV9	.	TGTGCCAGCAGCGTAGGGACATCCCCGGTACAGCCCCAGCATTTT	CASSVGTSPVQPQHF
.	TRBJ2-7	TRBV27	TRBD2	TGTGCCAGCAGTATAGGGACTAGCGGGACCTACGAGCAGTACTTC	CASSIGTSGTYEQYF
.	TRBJ1-1	TRBV5-1	.	TGCGCCAGCAGCCCGGGTTTGAAGGGAGGTGCTGAAGCTTTCTTT	CASSPGLKGGAEAFF
.	TRBJ2-3	TRBV7-3	TRBD2	TGTGCCAGCAGATCGGGACTAGCGGGACTCACAGATACGCAGTATTTT	CASRSGLAGLTDTQYF
.	TRBJ1-2	TRBV7-9	TRBD1	TGTGCCAGCAGCTTAGTGGGACAGAACAACTATGGCTACACCTTC	CASSLVGQNNYGYTF
.	TRBJ1-1	TRBV6-5	TRBD1	TGTGCCAGCAGGGCAGGGGGACCCAACACTGAAGCTTTCTTT	CASRAGGPNTEAFF
.	TRBJ1-5	TRBV19	.	TGTGCCAGTAGTAGGGCACCAAATCAGCCCCAGCATTTT	CASSRAPNQPQHF
medium-sized	TRBJ2-1	TRBV11-2	.	TGTGCCAGCAGCTTAGGAGGCGGGGTCACGGGAAATGAGCAGTTCTTC	CASSLGGGVTGNEQFF
.	TRBJ1-1	TRBV6-1	.	TGTGCCAGCAGTTCCACCGCGGGAGCTTTCTTT	CASSSTAGAFF
.	TRBJ2-3	TRBV7-2	.	TGTGCCAGCAGCCACGGACTAATAGATACGCAGTATTTT	CASSHGLIDTQYF
.	TRBJ1-1	TRBV6-5	.	TGTGCCAGCACCGTACAGGGCTTTGGGACTGAAGCTTTCTTT	CASTVQGFGTEAFF
once	TRBJ2-7	TRBV7-2	TRBD1	TGTGCCAGCAGCGGACAGGGCTCCTACGAGCAGTACTTC	CASSGQGSYEQYF
.	TRBJ1-2	TRBV6-7	TRBD1	TGTGCCAGCAGTCGGGGCCTAAGGGACAGCCACCACGGTTTAAGCTATGGCTACACCTTC	CASSRGLRDSHHGLSYGYTF
few	TRBJ2-7	TRBV11-2	.	TGTGCCAGCAGCCTATCGGCACGAGGTATCTACGAGCAGTACTTC	CASSLSARGIYEQYF
.	TRBJ1-2	TRBV19	TRBD1	TGTGCCAGTATGGAGGGACAGGGCATTCAGGGAGTCTATGGCTACACCTTC	CASMEGQGIQGVYGYTF
.	TRBJ2-3	TRBV11-1	TRBD2	TGTGCCAGCGGCCCACTAGCGGGAGGCGTAGATACGCAGTATTTT	CASGPLAGGVDTQYF
.	TRBJ2-3	TRBV11-2	.	TGTGCCAGCAGCTTGGCCTATACGCAGTATTTT	CASSLAYTQYF
.	TRBJ2-7	TRBV28	.	TGTGCCAGCAGTTTATCTGGCTCCCGGGCAGGGCCCCGGGAGCAGTACTTC	CASSLSGSRAGPREQYF
few	TRBJ1-2	TRBV7-9	.	TGTGCCAGCAGCTTGGGGTCAGGGTTTACTCCTCAGGACTATGGCTACACCTTC	CASSLGSGFTPQDYGYTF
few	TRBJ2-7	TRBV5-1	.	TGCGCCAGCAGACACCACTACGAGCAGTACTTC	CASRHHYEQYF
.	TRBJ2-7	TRBV7-2	TRBD1	TGTGCCAGCAGCTTAGAGGGGACAGAGAAGGTCTACGAGCAGTACTTC	CASSLEGTEKVYEQYF
.	TRBJ1-1	TRBV9	TRBD1	TGTGCCAGCAGCCACCCCTCCGGAGGGGGCGGGAGGACTGAAGCTTTCTTT	CASSHPSGGGGRTEAFF
.	TRBJ1-5	TRBV5-8	TRBD1	TGTGCCAGCAGCTGGAGACAGGGGAGCAATCAGCCCCAGCATTTT	CASSWRQGSNQPQHF
.	TRBJ2-7	TRBV5-6	.	TGTGCCAGCAGCCAGACAGGTTACGAGCAGTACTTC	CASSQTGYEQYF
.	TRBJ1-3	TRBV5-1	.	TGCGCCAGCAGCCCGACCCAGGACTCTGGAAACACCATATATTTT	CASSPTQDSGNTIYF
.	TRBJ1-5	TRBV18	TRBD1	TGTGCCAGCTCACCTGACAGGGTTAGGCAGCCCCAGCATTTT	CASSPDRVRQPQHF
few	TRBJ2-7	TRBV19	TRBD1	TGTGCCAGTTCCCCGGGACAGGGGCTCGAGCAGTACTTC	CASSPGQGLEQYF
.	TRBJ2-1	TRBV5-1	TRBD2	TGCGCCAGCAGACCAAGCGGGGGGGGATTAGGTGAGCAGTTCTTC	CASRPSGGGLGEQFF
.	TRBJ2-5	TRBV7-9	.	TGTGCCAGCAGCTTAGTGGGCCCTGAGACCCAGTACTTC	CASSLVGPETQYF
.	TRBJ1-1	TRBV29-1	.	TGCAGCGTGGGTAACAGGGCCAACACTGAAGCTTTCTTT	CSVGNRANTEAFF
few	TRBJ2-7	TRBV7-9	TRBD2	TGTGCCAGCAGCTCGTCGAGGACTAGCATCGTCTACGAGCAGTACTTC	CASSSSRTSIVYEQYF
.	TRBJ2-4	TRBV2	.	TGTGCCAGCAGTGAATCGACAGGACTAGCCAAAAACATTCAGTACTTC	CASSESTGLAKNIQYF
.	TRBJ2-1	TRBV27	TRBD2	TGTGCCAGTAGCGGGGGGAATTACAATGAGCAGTTCTTC	CASSGGNYNEQFF
.	TRBJ1-1	TRBV5-5	TRBD1	TGTGCCAGCAGCTCTACACAGGGGGCGACCACTGAAGCTTTCTTT	CASSSTQGATTEAFF
.	TRBJ2-7	TRBV28	TRBD2	TGTGCCAGCAGTTTTTTAGCGGGAGTGGGCGAGCAGTACTTC	CASSFLAGVGEQYF
.	TRBJ2-7	TRBV7-2	TRBD1	TGTGCCAGCAGCCCTAACCTCGGGACAGCATCCTACGAGCAGTACTTC	CASSPNLGTASYEQYF
.	TRBJ1-2	TRBV7-9	TRBD1	TGTGCCAGCAGCCTAAGCCGGGACAGCACTAACTATGGCTACACCTTC	CASSLSRDSTNYGYTF
.	TRBJ1-5	TRBV6-5	TRBD1	TGTGCCAGCAGTGGACAGGGATGGGGTCAGCCCCAGCATTTT	CASSGQGWGQPQHF
.	TRBJ2-5	TRBV7-9	TRBD1	TGTGCCAGCGCCGGTTTCCGGGACAGAACTATGGAGACCCAGTACTTC	CASAGFRDRTMETQYF
.	TRBJ2-7	TRBV6-5	TRBD1	TGTGCCAGCAGTTACCGGGACAGGGGTTCCTACGAGCAGTACTTC	CASSYRDRGSYEQYF
.	TRBJ2-7	TRBV2	TRBD1	TGTGCCAGCAGACAGGACAGGGGAACCTACGAGCAGTACTTC	CASRQDRGTYEQYF